The 7 T cell receptor beta chains below were found in one sample sequenced in a study of blood T cell repertoires in COVID-19. Repertoires were generated with immunoSEQ multiplex PCR, while TCRdb's copy carries only in-frame clones and drops some. This repertoire shows about 110,000 clones, around 81% found once; its top ten account for about 4%. Sequencing input: peripheral blood. These receptors all come from a woman in her seventies with acute or convalescent COVID-19.

The V and J genes are TRBV28 and TRBJ2-7, with D possibly being TRBD1 (7 bases). V lost 8 bases to trimming and J lost 1 base, with 15 bases between them. The CDR3 totals 14 residues. CDR1 and CDR2 from the germline V gene are MDHEN and SYDVKM. CDR3 loop: CASGSQGGSYEQYF. The DNA for the CDR3 is TGTGCCAGCGGATCCCAGGGGGGTTCCTACGAGCAGTACTTC.

V is TRBV4-3 and J is TRBJ2-1; 11 positions match TRBD2. Germline V gene lookup returns CDR1 LGHNA and CDR2 YSLEER. The CDR3 is 19 residues long. V dropped 0 bases and J dropped 2; count of bases not matched to a gene: 9. Here the CDR3 reads CASSQDRSSGGPAYNEQFF. In DNA form, the CDR3 reads TGCGCCAGCAGCCAAGATCGGTCTAGCGGGGGGCCCGCCTACAATGAGCAGTTCTTC.

By share, this clone ranks as medium-sized (0.01 to 0.1%). The chain carries TRBV10-1 and TRBJ2-7; no definite D call. The germline CDR1 and CDR2 sequences are WNHNN and SYGVQD (reference sequence). The CDR3 has 14 residues. The germline V and J ends were trimmed by 3 bases and 0 bases, with 9 bases remaining between them. The CDR3, as DNA: TGCGCCAGCAGTGATCGAGGCAGCTCCTACGAGCAGTACTTC. Its translation: CASSDRGSSYEQYF.

This chain joins TRBV19 and TRBJ1-3; 7 bases match TRBD1. Trimming at V came to 11 bases and at J to 4 bases, leaving 14 bases not matched to a gene. This CDR3 contains 15 residues. The germline V gene encodes CDR1 LNHDA and CDR2 SQIVND (reference sequence). CDR3 amino acids: CAARRPGQPGNTIYF. The CDR3 DNA reads TGTGCCGCACGCCGACCGGGACAGCCGGGAAACACCATATATTTT. Complete variable domain (other parts from reference TRBV19 and TRBJ1-3): DGGITQSPKYLFRKEGQNVTLSCEQNLNHDAMYWYRQDPGQGLRLIYYSQIVNDFQKGDIAEGYSVSREKKESFPLTVTSAQKNPTAFYLCAARRPGQPGNTIYFGEGSWLTVV.

The chain is built from TRBV18 and TRBJ1-3; 9 positions agree with TRBD1. The ends lost 3 bases at V and 0 bases at J; junction bases unmatched: 9. The length of the CDR3 is 18 residues. The germline V gene encodes CDR1 KGHSH and CDR2 LQKENI. This CDR3 is CASSPGQGMESSGNTIYF. CDR3 coding DNA: TGTGCCAGCTCACCGGGACAGGGAATGGAGAGCTCTGGAAACACCATATATTTT.

This clone was counted between two and nine times. The V and J genes are TRBV29-1 and TRBJ1-1, with TRBD1 identical over 10 bases. CDR1 and CDR2 (germline): SQVTM, ANQGSEA. The V and J ends lost 3 bases and 3 bases, in that order; junction bases with no gene match: 4. This CDR3 has 14 amino acids. CDR3 sequence (DNA): TGCAGCGTTGACGGGACAGGGGAGGACACTGAAGCTTTCTTT. It translates to CSVDGTGEDTEAFF.

The chain uses TRBV5-1 and TRBJ2-4; D unclear. CDR3 length equals 14 residues. V was cut by 0 bases and J by 2 bases, with 6 bases left in between. Germline V CDR1 and CDR2: SGHRS, YFSETQ. CDR3 region: CASSLAQTKNIQYF. CDR3 sequence (DNA): TGCGCCAGCAGCTTGGCTCAGACCAAAAACATTCAGTACTTC. Full variable domain (rest looked up from reference TRBV5-1 and TRBJ2-4): KAGVTQTPRYLIKTRGQQVTLSCSPISGHRSVSWYQQTPGQGLQFLFEYFSETQRNKGNFPGRFSGRQFSNSRSEMNVSTLELGDSALYLCASSLAQTKNIQYFGAGTRLSVL.